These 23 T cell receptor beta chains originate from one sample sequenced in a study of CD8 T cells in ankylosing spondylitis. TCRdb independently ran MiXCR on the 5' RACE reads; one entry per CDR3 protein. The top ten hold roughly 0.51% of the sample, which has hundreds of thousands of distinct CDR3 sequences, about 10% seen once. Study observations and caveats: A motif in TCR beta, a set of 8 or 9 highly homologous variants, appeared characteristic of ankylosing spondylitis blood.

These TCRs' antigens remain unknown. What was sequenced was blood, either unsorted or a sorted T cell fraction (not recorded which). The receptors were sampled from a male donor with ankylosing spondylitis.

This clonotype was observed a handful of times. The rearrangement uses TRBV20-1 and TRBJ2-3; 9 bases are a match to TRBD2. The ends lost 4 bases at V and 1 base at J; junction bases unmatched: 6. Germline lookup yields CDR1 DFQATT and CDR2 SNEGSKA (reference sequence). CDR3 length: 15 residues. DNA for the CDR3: TGCAGTGCTATAGAGAGGACTAGCGGCACAGATACGCAGTATTTT. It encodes CSAIERTSGTDTQYF.

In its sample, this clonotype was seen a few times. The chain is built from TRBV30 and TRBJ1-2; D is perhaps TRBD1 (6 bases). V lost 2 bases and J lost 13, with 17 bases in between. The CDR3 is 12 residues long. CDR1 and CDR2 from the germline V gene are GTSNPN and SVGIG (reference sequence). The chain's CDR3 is CAWSPSRGGGTF. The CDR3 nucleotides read TGTGCCTGGAGTCCCTCCAGGGGAGGAGGCACCTTC. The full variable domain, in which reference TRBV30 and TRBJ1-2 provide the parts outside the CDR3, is SQTIHQWPATLVQPVGSPLSLECTVEGTSNPNLYWYRQAAGRGLQLLFYSVGIGQISSEVPQNLSASRPQDRQFILSSKKLLLSDSGFYLCAWSPSRGGGTFGSGTRLTVV.

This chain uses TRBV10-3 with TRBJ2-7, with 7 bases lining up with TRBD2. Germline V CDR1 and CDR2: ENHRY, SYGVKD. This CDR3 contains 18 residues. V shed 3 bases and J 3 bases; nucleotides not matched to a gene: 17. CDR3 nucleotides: TGTGCCATCAGTGACCCTCCCGGACGGCGGGAGAGGGACTACGAGCAGTACTTC. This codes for CAISDPPGRRERDYEQYF.

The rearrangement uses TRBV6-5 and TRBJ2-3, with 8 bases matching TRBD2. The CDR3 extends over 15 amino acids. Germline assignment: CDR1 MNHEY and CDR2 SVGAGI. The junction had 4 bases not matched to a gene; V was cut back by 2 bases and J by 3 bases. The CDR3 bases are TGTGCCAGCAGTTACCGGCCGGGAGGGACAGATACGCAGTATTTT. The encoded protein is CASSYRPGGTDTQYF.

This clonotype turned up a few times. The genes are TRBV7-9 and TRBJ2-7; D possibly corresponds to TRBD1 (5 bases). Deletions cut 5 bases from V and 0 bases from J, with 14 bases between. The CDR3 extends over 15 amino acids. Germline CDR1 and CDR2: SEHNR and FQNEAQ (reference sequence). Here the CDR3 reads CASSMTALGSYEQYF. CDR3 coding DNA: TGTGCCAGCAGCATGACAGCTCTGGGCTCCTACGAGCAGTACTTC. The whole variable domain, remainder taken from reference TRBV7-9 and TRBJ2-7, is DTGVSQNPRHKITKRGQNVTFRCDPISEHNRLYWYRQTLGQGPEFLTYFQNEAQLEKSRLLSDRFSAERPKGSFSTLEIQRTEQGDSAMYLCASSMTALGSYEQYFGPGTRLTVT.

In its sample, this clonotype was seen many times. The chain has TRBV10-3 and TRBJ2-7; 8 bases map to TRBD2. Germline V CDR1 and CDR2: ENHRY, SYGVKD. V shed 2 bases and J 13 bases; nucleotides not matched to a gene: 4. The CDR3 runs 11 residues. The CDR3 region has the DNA TGTGCCATCAGTGAGGGGACTAGATTCTACTTC. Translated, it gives CAISEGTRFYF.

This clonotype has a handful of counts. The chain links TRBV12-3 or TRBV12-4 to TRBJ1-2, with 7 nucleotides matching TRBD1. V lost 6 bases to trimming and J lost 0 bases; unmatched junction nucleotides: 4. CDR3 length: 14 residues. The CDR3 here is CASRRQGTNYGYTF. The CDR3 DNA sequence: TGTGCCAGCAGGAGACAGGGTACTAACTATGGCTACACCTTC.

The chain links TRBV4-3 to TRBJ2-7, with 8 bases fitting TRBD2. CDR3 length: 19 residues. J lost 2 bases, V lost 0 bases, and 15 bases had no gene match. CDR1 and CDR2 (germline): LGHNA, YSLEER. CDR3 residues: CASSQEDGRGLAGPYEQYF. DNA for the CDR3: TGCGCCAGCAGCCAAGAGGATGGAAGGGGCCTAGCGGGCCCCTACGAGCAGTACTTC.

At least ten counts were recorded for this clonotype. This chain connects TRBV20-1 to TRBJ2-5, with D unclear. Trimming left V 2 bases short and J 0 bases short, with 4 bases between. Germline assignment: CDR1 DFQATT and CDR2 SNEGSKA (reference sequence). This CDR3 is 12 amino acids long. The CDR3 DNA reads TGCAGTGCTAGACTGGACCAAGAGACCCAGTACTTC. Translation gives CSARLDQETQYF.

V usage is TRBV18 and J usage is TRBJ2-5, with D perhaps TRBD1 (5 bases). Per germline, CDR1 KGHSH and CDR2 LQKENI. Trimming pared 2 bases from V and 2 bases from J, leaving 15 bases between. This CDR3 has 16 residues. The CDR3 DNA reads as TGTGCCAGCTCACCAGCAGGGTCAAGAAGACAAGAGACCCAGTACTTC. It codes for CASSPAGSRRQETQYF. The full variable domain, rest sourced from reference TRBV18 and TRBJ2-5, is NAGVMQNPRHLVRRRGQEARLRCSPMKGHSHVYWYRQLPEEGLKFMVYLQKENIIDESGMPKERFSAEFPKEGPSILRIQQVVRGDSAAYFCASSPAGSRRQETQYFGPGTRLLVL.

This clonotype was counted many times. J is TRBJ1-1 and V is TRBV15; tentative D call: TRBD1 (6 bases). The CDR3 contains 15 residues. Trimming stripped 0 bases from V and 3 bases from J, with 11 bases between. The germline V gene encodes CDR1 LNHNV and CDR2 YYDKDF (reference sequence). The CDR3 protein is CATSRDYAGDTEAFF. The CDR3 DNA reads TGTGCCACCAGCAGAGATTACGCAGGGGACACTGAAGCTTTCTTT.

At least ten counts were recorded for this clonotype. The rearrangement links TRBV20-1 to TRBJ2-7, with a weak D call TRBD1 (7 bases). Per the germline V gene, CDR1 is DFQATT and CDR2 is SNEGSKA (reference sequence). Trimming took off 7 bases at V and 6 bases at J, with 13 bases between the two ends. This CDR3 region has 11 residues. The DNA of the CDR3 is TGCAGTGTCAGCCAGGGGGGCGAGCAGTACTTC. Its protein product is CSVSQGGEQYF.

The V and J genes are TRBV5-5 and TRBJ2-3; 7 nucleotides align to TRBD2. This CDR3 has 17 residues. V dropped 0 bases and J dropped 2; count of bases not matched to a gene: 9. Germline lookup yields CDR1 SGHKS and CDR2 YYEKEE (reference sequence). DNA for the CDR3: TGTGCCAGCAGCTTGGAGCCCCTAGCGGTCTACACAGATACGCAGTATTTT. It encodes CASSLEPLAVYTDTQYF.

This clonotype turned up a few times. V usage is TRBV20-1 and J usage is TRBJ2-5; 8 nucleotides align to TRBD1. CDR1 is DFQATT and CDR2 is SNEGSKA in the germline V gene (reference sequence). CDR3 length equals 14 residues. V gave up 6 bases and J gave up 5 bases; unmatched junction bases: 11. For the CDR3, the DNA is TGCAGTGCATTAACTCAGGGGGCTAGGGAGACCCAGTACTTC. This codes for CSALTQGARETQYF.

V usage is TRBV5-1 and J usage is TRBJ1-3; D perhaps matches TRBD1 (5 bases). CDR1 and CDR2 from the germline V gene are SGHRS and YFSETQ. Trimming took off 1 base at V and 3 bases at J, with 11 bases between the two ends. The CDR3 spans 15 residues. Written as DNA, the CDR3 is TGCGCCAGCAGCTTGTCGGGGCCTCGTGGAAACACCATATATTTT. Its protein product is CASSLSGPRGNTIYF.

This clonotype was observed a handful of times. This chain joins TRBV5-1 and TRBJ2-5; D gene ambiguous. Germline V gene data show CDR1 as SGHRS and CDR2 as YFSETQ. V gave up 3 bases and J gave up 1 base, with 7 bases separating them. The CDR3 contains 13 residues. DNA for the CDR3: TGCGCCAGCAGCTCTAACAGCCAAGAGACCCAGTACTTC. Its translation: CASSSNSQETQYF.

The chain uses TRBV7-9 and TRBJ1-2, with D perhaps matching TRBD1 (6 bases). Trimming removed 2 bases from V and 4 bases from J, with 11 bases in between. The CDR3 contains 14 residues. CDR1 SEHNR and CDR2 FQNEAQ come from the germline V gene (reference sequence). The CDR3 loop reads CASSLPGDVYGYTF. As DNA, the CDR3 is TGTGCCAGCAGCTTACCAGGGGACGTCTATGGCTACACCTTC.

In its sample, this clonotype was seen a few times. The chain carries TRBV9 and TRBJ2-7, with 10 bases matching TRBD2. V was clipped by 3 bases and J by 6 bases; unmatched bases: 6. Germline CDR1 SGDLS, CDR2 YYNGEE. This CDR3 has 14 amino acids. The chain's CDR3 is CASSALAGVSEQYF. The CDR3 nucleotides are TGTGCCAGCAGCGCCCTAGCGGGAGTCTCCGAGCAGTACTTC.

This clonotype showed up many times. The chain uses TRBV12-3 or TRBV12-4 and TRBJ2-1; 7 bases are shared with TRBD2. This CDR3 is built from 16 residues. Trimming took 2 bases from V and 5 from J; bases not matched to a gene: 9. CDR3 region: CASSLISGGVDNEQFF. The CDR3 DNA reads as TGTGCCAGCAGTTTAATCTCGGGGGGTGTAGACAATGAGCAGTTCTTC.

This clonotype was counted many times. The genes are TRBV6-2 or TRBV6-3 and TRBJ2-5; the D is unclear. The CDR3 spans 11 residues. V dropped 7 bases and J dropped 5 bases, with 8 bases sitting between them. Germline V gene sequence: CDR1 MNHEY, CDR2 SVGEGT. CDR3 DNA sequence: TGTGCCAGCACCAACGGGGAGACCCAGTACTTC. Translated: CASTNGETQYF.

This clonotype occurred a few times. Written as DNA, the CDR3 is TGTGCCAGCAGTGAACCCAGGACAGGTGGGAATGAGCAGTTCTTC. Protein: CASSEPRTGGNEQFF. V usage is TRBV25-1 and J usage is TRBJ2-1; 7 positions agree with TRBD1. This CDR3 is built from 15 residues. V lost 2 bases, J lost 7 bases, and 8 bases stayed unmatched. Germline CDR1 is MGHDK and CDR2 is SYGVNS.

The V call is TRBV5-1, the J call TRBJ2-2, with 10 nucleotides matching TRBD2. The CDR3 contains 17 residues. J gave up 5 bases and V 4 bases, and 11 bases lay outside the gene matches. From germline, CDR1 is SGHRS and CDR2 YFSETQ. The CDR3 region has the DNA TGCGCCAGCAGCAGCCTAGCGGGAGTGAGCGGAACCGGGGAGCTGTTTTTT. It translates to CASSSLAGVSGTGELFF.

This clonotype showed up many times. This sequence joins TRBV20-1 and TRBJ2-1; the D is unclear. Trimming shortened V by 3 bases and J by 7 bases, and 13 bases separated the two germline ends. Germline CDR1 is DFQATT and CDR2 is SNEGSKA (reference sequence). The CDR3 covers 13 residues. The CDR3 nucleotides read TGCAGTGCTAGTAAGGCCGCACTAAATGAGCAGTTCTTC. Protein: CSASKAALNEQFF.